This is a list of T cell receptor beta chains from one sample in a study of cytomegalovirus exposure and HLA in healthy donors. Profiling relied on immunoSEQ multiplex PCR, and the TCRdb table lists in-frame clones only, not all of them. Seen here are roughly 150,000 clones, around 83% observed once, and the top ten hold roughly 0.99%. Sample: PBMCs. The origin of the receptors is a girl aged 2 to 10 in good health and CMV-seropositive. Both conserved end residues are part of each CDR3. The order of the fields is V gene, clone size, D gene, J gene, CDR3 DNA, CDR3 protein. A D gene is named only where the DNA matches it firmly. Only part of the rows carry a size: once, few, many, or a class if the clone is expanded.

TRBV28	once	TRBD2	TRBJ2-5	TGTGCCAGCAGTGCACGACTAGCGGGAGTCGAGACCCAGTACTTC	CASSARLAGVETQYF
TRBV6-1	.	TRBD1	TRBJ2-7	TGTGCCAGCTCGTTGAAAGGGGGCCCGGCATGGGAGCAGTACTTC	CASSLKGGPAWEQYF
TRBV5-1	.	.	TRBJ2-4	TGCGCCAGCAGCTTGGGATCACAGTCAAACATTCAGTACTTC	CASSLGSQSNIQYF
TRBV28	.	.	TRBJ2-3	TGTGCCAGCACGTGGGACTTTCCCACTAGCACAGATACGCAGTATTTT	CASTWDFPTSTDTQYF
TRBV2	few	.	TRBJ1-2	TGTGCCAGCATCATGTCCGGCGAGGGCGCCGGCTACACCTTC	CASIMSGEGAGYTF
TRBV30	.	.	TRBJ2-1	TGTGCCTGGAGTGTCACAGAGAGTTTGGTCGATGAGCAGTTCTTC	CAWSVTESLVDEQFF
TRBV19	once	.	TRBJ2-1	TGTGCCAGTAGCTTCCAGCGGAGGTACAATGAGCAGTTCTTC	CASSFQRRYNEQFF
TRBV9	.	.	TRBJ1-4	TGTGCCAGCAGCGTAACCGGGTCCCCTAATGAAAAACTGTTTTTT	CASSVTGSPNEKLFF
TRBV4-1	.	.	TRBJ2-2	TGCGCCAGCAGCCGAATGGACGGGGACACCGGGGAGCTGTTTTTT	CASSRMDGDTGELFF
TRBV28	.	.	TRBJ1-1	TGTGCCAGCAGTTTAGTAGGGGTGAACACTGAAGCTTTCTTT	CASSLVGVNTEAFF
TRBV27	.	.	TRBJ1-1	TGTGCCAGCAGTTTTAACAGCATCTTTGGCACTGAAGCTTTCTTT	CASSFNSIFGTEAFF
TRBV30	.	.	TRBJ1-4	TGTTCGGGCAGGGACAACCTCGGAGAAAAACTGTTTTTT	CSGRDNLGEKLFF
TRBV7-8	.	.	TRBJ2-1	TGTGCCAGCAGCTTCTACCGCCCCGGGACTCGGACCCGTCACAATGAGCAGTTCTTC	CASSFYRPGTRTRHNEQFF
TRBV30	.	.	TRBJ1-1	TGTGCCTCTAAACTAGAGGAAGAAGCTTTCTTT	CASKLEEEAFF
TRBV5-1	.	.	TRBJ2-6	TGCGCCAGCAAACGGTTCAGGGTGGACTCTGGGGCCAACGTCCTGACTTTC	CASKRFRVDSGANVLTF
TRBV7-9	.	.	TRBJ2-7	TGTGCCAGCAGCTACAGCTCCTACGAGCAGTACTTC	CASSYSSYEQYF
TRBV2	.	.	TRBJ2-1	TGTGCCAGCAGGCCAATCAGTAAACTTCCCCTCTGGAGCTCCTACAATGAGCAGTTCTTC	CASRPISKLPLWSSYNEQFF
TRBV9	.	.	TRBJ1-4	TGTGCCAGCAGCGTTTCTGGCCCTAATGAAAAACTGTTTTTT	CASSVSGPNEKLFF
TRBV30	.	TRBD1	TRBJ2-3	TGTGCCTGGACTTTTCTCGGGACAGCGTCAGATACGCAGTATTTT	CAWTFLGTASDTQYF
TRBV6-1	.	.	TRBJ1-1	TGTGCCAGCAGTGAAGGGCGGGCGAACACTGAAGCTTTCTTT	CASSEGRANTEAFF
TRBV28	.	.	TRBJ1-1	TGTGCCAGCAGTATCCTGACACTGAACACTGAAGCTTTCTTT	CASSILTLNTEAFF
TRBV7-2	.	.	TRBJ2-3	TGTGCCAGCAGCTTAGTCTACAGAAACACAGATACGCAGTATTTT	CASSLVYRNTDTQYF
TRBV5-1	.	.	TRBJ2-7	TGCGCCAGCAGCCGCGACTACGAGCAGTACTTC	CASSRDYEQYF
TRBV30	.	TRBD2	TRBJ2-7	TGTGCCTGGGCTAGCGGGGGCCCTCCCTACGAGCAGTACTTC	CAWASGGPPYEQYF
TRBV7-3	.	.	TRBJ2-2	TGTGCCAGCAGCTCCACCGGGGCGAACACCGGGGAGCTGTTTTTT	CASSSTGANTGELFF
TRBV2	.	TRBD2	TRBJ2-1	TGTGCCAGCAGTTTAGCGGGGTCTTCCTACAATGAGCAGTTCTTC	CASSLAGSSYNEQFF
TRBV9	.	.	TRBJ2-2	TGTGCCAGCAGCGTAGGTTTGCTAGCTAACACCGGGGAGCTGTTTTTT	CASSVGLLANTGELFF
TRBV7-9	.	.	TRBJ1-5	TGTGCCAGCAGCTCGGGAAATCAGCCCCAGCATTTT	CASSSGNQPQHF
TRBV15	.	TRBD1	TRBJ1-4	TGTGCCACCAGCAGAATTGCTACAGGGGACGAAAAACTGTTTTTT	CATSRIATGDEKLFF
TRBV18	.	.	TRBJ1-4	TGTGCCAGCTCACCACAGGATACTTCAGGATATGAAAAACTGTTTTTT	CASSPQDTSGYEKLFF
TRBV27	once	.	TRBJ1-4	TGTGCCAGCAGTTTATCGCCCGGGAAGGTTGAAAAACTGTTTTTT	CASSLSPGKVEKLFF
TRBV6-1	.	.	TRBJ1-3	TGTGCCAGCAGTGAAGAAACTGCCTCTGGAAACACCATATATTTT	CASSEETASGNTIYF
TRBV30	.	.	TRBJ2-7	TGTGCCTGGAAAGGGTTCCAGCGGGCCTACGAGCAGTACTTC	CAWKGFQRAYEQYF
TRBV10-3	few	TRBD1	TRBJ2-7	TGTGCCATCAGTGGTTACCCCGGGACAGGCTACGAGCAGTACTTC	CAISGYPGTGYEQYF
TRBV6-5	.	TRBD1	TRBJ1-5	TGTGCCAGCAGTCAGGGGACAGGGACCCAGCATTTT	CASSQGTGTQHF
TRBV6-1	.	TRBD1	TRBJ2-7	TGTGCCAGCAGAAGACAGGGCGCGGGTGACGAGCAGTACTTC	CASRRQGAGDEQYF
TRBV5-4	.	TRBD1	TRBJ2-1	TGTGCCACCTCCACAGGGGGCCCGTACAATGAGCAGTTCTTC	CATSTGGPYNEQFF
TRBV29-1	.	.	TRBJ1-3	TGCAGCGTTGACCGGGGTATATATTTT	CSVDRGIYF
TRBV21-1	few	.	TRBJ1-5	TGTGCCAGCAGCAAAGTAGCAGGGAAAGATCAGCCCCAGCATTTT	CASSKVAGKDQPQHF
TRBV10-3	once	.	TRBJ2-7	TGTGCCATCAGTGAGTCTGGTACTACCTACGAGCAGTACTTC	CAISESGTTYEQYF
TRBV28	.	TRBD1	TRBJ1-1	TGTGCCAGCAGTTTAGGGACAGAGTACACTGAAGCTTTCTTT	CASSLGTEYTEAFF
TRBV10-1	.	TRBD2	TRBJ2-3	TGCGCCAGCAGCCTCCTAGCGGGAGTTCTATCAGATACGCAGTATTTT	CASSLLAGVLSDTQYF